Given below is one T cell receptor (beta chain) in context. No cognate antigen has been identified for it. CDR3 length: 13 amino acids, cysteine to phenylalanine. The record lacks a DNA sequence. For CDR1 and CDR2, the germline V gene lists KGHSH and LQKENI. The sample is drawn from a study of monozygotic twins with inflammatory bowel disease (dated by TCRdb to between 2019 and 2020). About the full investigation: In total, roughly 30 monozygotic twin pairs made up the full study: 19 Danish pairs, all IBD-discordant, plus nine German pairs, of which four were IBD-concordant and five were IBD-discordant. Each individual had, on average, about 151 000 unique TCRalpha sequences and 181 000 unique TCRbeta sequences available for analysis. Disease-associated traits were sought mainly through comparisons between IBD patients and their genetically identical healthy co-twins within discordant pairs. General conclusions and limits of the study: The analysis was unable to tell different T cell subtypes apart. Repertoire similarity did not differ between concordant and discordant twins, possibly due to limited statistical power. Because patients were on differing immunosuppressive treatments, the repertoires may have picked up extra background noise and inter-individual variability. IBD patients shared fewer clonotypes with other individuals than healthy twins did, most markedly in patients showing signs of disease activity. IBD patients had lower TCRbeta repertoire diversity, measured by the inverse Simpson index, than their healthy co-twins. No single strong signal or clonotype linked to IBD turned up in the results, so the idea that one exists was not supported.

Library creation used 5' RACE. The input for every TCR library was 3,500 to 4,000 ng of total RNA. For each sample, cDNA was synthesized in eight separate reactions using SMARTScribe reverse transcriptase. During cDNA synthesis, template switching introduced unique molecular identifiers that contained a 6-nucleotide sample barcode. Two nested PCRs of about 16 and 10 cycles amplified the TCRalpha and TCRbeta cDNA, and bead purification followed each PCR. Before amplification, cDNA was treated with uracil DNA-glycosylase and purified using the QIAquick PCR purification kit. In the second PCR, Illumina TruSeq-compatible adapters and sample-specific barcodes were added. TapeStation and Qubit were used to check library quality and concentration, and 4 to 6 ng of each library went into the pool. Sequencing of pooled libraries was carried out on an Illumina HiSeq2500 single-index Rapid Run using 2 x 100 bp reads and custom sequencing primers. On the authors' methods: MiGEC version 1.2.6 was used for UMI-based consensus assembly, which corrected PCR and sequencing errors. MiXCR version 2.1.1 was used for V(D)J alignment, clonotype assembly and CDR3 extraction. Gene usage, clonotype sharing and MAIT/NKT TCR abundance were normalised by analysing the top 1000, 10 000 and 20 000 clonotypes per sample. Diversity was computed as the inverse Simpson index with the vegan R package after downsampling to 27 000 UMIs. Paired Mann-Whitney U tests were applied to discordant twin pairs, with Benjamini-Hochberg correction for multiple testing. Reprocessed by TCRdb, the reads give a single entry per CDR3 protein sequence, without DNA. TCRdb, not the authors, supplied the V and J calls. The sample table gives about 160,000 distinct CDR3 sequences. 2.8% of the sample is held by the ten biggest clonotypes.

From each donor, a 2.5 ml peripheral blood sample was drawn into PAXgene tubes and stored at -80 degrees C. Without any T cell sorting, total RNA was extracted from whole blood using the PAXgene blood miRNA kit on an automated QIAcube. Peripheral blood from monozygotic twin pairs, either concordant or discordant for inflammatory bowel disease, underwent deep TCRalpha and TCRbeta repertoire profiling that used unique molecular barcoding. For every twin pair, smoking habits were documented, and each individual was categorised as a current, former or never smoker. The V and J genes are TRBV18 and TRBJ1-6. This clonotype was obtained from a human donor with ulcerative colitis or Crohn's disease, or a healthy co-twin of an affected twin (not recorded which). The material sequenced was blood. The CDR3: CASSQGFDSPLHF.